The T cell receptor beta chain under discussion was sequenced for a study of cytomegalovirus exposure and HLA in healthy donors. Background on the study: Early release data held 80 million to 100 million unique TCRs from HLA-typed donors. Broader study findings: An ancestry cluster, one associated with Asian ancestry, reportedly showed fewer N-insertions than the approximately 700-donor mean in a later analysis. Presence/absence analyses treated sequencing depth as roughly uniform across donors. Later work found that TCR association rates differed between HLA loci; DRB1 had the most and HLA-C the fewest.

The CDR3 runs to 18 residues. The V end was cut by 5 bases, the J end by 0 bases, with 20 bases between. Germline V gene sequence: CDR1 SGHTA, CDR2 FQGTGA. Note on this clone: Its matching antigen is unknown.

It was with 60 Vbeta and 13 Jbeta primers that the PCR ran. The data were produced by immunoSEQ multiplex PCR, yet TCRdb's version contains in-frame clones alone and is incomplete. The top ten clones hold roughly 10% of a sample with roughly 120,000 clones, around 60% of them seen once. The material sequenced was PBMCs. The J gene is TRBJ2-1, the V gene TRBV7-3; D uncertain. The clonotype was recovered from a woman in her forties in good health and CMV-seropositive. The CDR3 spells CASSPRQTLRFSYNEQFF. The CDR3 nucleotides read TGTGCCAGCAGCCCCCGCCAGACGTTGCGGTTCTCCTACAATGAGCAGTTCTTC.